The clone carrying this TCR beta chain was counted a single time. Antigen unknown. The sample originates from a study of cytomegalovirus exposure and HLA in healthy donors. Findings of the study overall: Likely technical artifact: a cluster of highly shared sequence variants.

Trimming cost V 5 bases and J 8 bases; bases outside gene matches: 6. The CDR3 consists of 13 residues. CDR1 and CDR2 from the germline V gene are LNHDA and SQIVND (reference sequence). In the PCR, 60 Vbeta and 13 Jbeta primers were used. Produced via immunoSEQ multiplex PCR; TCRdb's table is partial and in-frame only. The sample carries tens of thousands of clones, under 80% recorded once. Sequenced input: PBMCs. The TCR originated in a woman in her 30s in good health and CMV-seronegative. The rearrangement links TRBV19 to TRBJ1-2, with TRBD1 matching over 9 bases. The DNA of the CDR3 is TGTGCCAGTAGTCTACAGGGGGCGTGGGGCTACACCTTC. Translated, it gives CASSLQGAWGYTF.